This T cell receptor beta chain was profiled in a study of OX40 agonist ivuxolimab in advanced cancers. The overall study: People in dose escalation had one of these cancers: hepatocellular carcinoma, melanoma, renal cell or head and neck cancer.

V was pared by 6 bases and J by 4 bases, with 16 bases between. This CDR3 comprises 14 residues. CDR1 and CDR2 (germline): MRHNA, SNTAGT. The data were produced by immunoSEQ multiplex PCR, yet TCRdb's version contains in-frame clones alone and is incomplete. The table includes over 30,000 clones, 82% detected once. The source material was CD4+ or CD8+ T cells sorted from blood, sampled in a trial of the OX40 agonist ivuxolimab. The sequence came from an adult with an advanced solid tumor such as melanoma, head and neck, liver or kidney cancer. The rearrangement links TRBV6-4 to TRBJ2-7; possible D gene TRBD1, 7 bases. The CDR3 coding sequence is TGTGCCAGCAGCCCGGAGGGGGCTAGTTACGAGCAGTACTTC. It specifies CASSPEGASYEQYF.